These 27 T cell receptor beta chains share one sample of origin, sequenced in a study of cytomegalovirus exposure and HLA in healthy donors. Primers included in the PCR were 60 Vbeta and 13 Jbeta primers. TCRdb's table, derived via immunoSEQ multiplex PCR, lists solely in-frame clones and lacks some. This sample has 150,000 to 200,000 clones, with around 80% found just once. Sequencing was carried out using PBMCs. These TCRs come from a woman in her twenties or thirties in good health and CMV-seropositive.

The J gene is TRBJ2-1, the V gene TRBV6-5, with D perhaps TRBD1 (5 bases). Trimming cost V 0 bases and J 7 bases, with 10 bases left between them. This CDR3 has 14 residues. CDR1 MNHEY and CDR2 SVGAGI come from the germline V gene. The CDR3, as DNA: TGTGCCAGCAGTTACTCCGCCAGGGCGAATGAGCAGTTCTTC. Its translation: CASSYSARANEQFF.

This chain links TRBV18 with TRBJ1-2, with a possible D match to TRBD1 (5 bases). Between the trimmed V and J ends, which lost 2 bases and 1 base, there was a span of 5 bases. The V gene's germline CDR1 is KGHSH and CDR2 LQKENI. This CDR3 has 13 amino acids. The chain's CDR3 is CASSPDSNYGYTF. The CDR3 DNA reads TGTGCCAGCTCACCAGACAGTAACTATGGCTACACCTTC.

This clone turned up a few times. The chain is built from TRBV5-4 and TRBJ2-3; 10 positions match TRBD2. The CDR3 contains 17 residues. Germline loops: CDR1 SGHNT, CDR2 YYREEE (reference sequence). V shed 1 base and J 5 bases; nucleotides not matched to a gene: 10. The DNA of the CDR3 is TGTGCCAGCAGCTTGCCTAGCGGGGGACCGTATAAAGATACGCAGTATTTT. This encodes CASSLPSGGPYKDTQYF.

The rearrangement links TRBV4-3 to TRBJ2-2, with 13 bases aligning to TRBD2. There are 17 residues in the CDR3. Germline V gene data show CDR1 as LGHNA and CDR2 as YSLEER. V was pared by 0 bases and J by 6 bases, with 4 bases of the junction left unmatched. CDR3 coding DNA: TGCGCCAGCAGCCAAGATCGCGGACTAGCGGGAGCCGGGGAGCTGTTTTTT. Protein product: CASSQDRGLAGAGELFF.

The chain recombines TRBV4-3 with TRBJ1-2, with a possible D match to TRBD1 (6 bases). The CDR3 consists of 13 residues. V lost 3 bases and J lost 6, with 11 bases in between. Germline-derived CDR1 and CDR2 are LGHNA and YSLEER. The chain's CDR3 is CASSQRGTDGYTF. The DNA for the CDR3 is TGCGCCAGCAGCCAGAGGGGGACCGATGGCTACACCTTC.

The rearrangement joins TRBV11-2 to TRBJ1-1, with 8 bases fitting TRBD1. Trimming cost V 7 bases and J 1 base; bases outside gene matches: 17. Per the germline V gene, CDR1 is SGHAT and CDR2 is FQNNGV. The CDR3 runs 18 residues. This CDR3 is CASKTLYLRTGPNTEAFF. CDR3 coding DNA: TGTGCCAGCAAAACTCTTTATCTCAGGACAGGGCCGAACACTGAAGCTTTCTTT.

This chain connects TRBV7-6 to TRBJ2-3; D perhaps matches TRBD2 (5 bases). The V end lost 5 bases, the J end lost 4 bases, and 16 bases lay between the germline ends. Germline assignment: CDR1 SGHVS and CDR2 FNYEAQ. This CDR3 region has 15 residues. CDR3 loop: CASSRGQFNPDTQYF. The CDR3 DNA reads TGTGCCAGCAGCCGGGGTCAGTTTAACCCAGATACGCAGTATTTT.

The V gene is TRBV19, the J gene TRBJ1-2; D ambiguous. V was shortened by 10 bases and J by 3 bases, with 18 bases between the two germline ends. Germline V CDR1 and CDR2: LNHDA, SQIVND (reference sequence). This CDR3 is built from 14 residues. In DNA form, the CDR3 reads TGTGCCACACAGAGGGAGGGATATGACTATGGCTACACCTTC. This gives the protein CATQREGYDYGYTF.

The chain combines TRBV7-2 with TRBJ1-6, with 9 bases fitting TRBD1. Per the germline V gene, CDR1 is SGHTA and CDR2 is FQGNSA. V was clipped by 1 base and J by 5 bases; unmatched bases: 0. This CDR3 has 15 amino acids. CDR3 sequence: CASSLGQGDNSPLHF. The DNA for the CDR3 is TGTGCCAGCAGCTTAGGACAGGGGGATAATTCACCCCTCCACTTT.

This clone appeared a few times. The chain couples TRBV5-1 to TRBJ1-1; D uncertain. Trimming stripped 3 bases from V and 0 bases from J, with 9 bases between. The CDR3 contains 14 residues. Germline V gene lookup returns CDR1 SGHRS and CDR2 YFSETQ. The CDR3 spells CASSSGLVNTEAFF. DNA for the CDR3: TGCGCCAGCAGCTCCGGACTAGTGAACACTGAAGCTTTCTTT.

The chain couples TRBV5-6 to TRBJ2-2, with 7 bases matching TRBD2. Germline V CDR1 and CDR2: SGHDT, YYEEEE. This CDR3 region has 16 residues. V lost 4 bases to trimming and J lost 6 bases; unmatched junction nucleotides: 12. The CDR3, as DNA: TGTGCCAGCAGCCTCTTCCTCGCGGGAGATCCCGGGGAGCTGTTTTTT. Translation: CASSLFLAGDPGELFF.

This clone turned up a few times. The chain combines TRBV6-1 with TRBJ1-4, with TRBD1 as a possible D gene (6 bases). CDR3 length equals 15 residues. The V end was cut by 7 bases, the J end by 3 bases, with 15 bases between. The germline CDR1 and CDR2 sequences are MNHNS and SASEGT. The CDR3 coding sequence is TGTGCCAGCATTACCACAGGGTCTTCTAATGAAAAACTGTTTTTT. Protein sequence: CASITTGSSNEKLFF.

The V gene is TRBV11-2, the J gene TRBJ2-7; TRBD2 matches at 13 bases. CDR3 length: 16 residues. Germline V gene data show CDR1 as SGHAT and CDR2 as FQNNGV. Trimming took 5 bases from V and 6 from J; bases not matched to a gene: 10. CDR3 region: CASSGIPGLAGIEQYF. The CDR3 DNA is TGTGCCAGCAGCGGAATCCCGGGACTAGCGGGGATCGAGCAGTACTTC.

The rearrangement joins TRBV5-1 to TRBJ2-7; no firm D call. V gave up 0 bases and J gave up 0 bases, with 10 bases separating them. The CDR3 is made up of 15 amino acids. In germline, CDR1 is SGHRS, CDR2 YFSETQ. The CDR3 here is CASSLEQVSSYEQYF. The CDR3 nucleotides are TGCGCCAGCAGCTTGGAGCAGGTGAGCTCCTACGAGCAGTACTTC.

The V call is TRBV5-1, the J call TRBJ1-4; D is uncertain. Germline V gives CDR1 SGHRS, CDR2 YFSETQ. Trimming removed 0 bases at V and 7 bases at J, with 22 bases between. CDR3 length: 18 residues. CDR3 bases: TGCGCCAGCAGCTTGGGATCCGTTGGAGGGTCGGGTCTTGAAAAACTGTTTTTT. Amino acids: CASSLGSVGGSGLEKLFF.

The DNA of the CDR3 is TGTGCCAGCAGCTTCAGGGATAGCAATCAGCCCCAGCATTTT. This translates into CASSFRDSNQPQHF. The chain joins TRBV5-8 to TRBJ1-5; TRBD1 is a possible D gene (5 bases). This CDR3 has 14 amino acids. Trimming stripped 2 bases from V and 0 bases from J, with 6 bases between. Germline values: CDR1 SGHTS, CDR2 YDEGEE.

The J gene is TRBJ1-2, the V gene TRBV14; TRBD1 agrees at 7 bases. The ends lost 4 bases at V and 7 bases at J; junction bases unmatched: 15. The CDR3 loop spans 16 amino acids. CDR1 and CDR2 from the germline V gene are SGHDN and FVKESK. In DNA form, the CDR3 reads TGTGCCAGCAGCCCCGTCGGGTCGGGACAGATCGGTGGCTACACCTTC. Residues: CASSPVGSGQIGGYTF. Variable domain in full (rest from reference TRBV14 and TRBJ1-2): EAGVTQFPSHSVIEKGQTVTLRCDPISGHDNLYWYRRVMGKEIKFLLHFVKESKQDESGMPNNRFLAERTGGTYSTLKVQPAELEDSGVYFCASSPVGSGQIGGYTFGSGTRLTVV.

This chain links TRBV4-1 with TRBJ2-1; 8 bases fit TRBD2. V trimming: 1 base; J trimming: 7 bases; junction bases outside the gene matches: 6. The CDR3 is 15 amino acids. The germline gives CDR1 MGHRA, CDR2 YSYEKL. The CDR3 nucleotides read TGCGCCAGCAGCCAAGGCGGGACTAGGCGAAATGAGCAGTTCTTC. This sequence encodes CASSQGGTRRNEQFF.

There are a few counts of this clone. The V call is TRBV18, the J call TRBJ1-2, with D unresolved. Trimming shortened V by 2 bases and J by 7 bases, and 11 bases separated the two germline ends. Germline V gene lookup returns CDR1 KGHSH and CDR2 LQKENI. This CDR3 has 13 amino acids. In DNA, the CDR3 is TGTGCCAGCTCACCAACAGAAATGGGTGGCTACACCTTC. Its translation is CASSPTEMGGYTF.

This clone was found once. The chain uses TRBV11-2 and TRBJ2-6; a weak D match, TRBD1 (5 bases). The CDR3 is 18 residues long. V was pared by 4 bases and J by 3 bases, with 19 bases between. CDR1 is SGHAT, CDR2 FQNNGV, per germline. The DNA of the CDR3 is TGTGCCAGCAGCTCCCAGGGTAAACCCCTCGGTGGGGCCAACGTCCTGACTTTC. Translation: CASSSQGKPLGGANVLTF.

CDR3 protein: CASSQDGLAGTGELFF. Written as DNA, the CDR3 is TGCGCCAGCAGCCAAGACGGACTCGCGGGCACCGGGGAGCTGTTTTTT. V is TRBV4-3 and J is TRBJ2-2; the D gene is possibly TRBD2 (5 bases). Germline lookup yields CDR1 LGHNA and CDR2 YSLEER. The V end lost 0 bases, the J end lost 4 bases, and 12 bases lay between the germline ends. This CDR3 is built from 16 residues.

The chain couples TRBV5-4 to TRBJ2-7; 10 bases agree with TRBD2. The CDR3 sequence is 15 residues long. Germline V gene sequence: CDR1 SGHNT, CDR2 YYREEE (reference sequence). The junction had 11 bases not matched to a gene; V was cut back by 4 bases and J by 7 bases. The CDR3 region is CASSTGTSAPWEQYF. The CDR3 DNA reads TGTGCCAGCAGCACCGGGACTAGCGCGCCCTGGGAGCAGTACTTC.

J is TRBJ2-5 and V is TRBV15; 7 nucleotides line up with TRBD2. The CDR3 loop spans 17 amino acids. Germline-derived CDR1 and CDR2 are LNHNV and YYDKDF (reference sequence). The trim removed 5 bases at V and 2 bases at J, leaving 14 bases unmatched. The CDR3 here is CATSAHWTRKQQETQYF. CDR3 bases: TGTGCCACCAGCGCTCATTGGACTAGAAAGCAACAAGAGACCCAGTACTTC.

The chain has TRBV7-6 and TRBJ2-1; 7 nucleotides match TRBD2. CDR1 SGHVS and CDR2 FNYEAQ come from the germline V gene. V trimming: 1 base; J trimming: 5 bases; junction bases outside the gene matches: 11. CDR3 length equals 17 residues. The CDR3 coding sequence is TGTGCCAGCAGCTTAGATTGGCCGGGCGGGGGTAACAATGAGCAGTTCTTC. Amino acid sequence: CASSLDWPGGGNNEQFF.

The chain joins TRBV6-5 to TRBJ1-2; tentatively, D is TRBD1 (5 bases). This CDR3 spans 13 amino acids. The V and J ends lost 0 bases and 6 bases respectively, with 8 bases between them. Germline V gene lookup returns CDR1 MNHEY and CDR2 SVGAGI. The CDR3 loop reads CASSYSGRDGYTF. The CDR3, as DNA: TGTGCCAGCAGTTACTCTGGCAGGGATGGCTACACCTTC.

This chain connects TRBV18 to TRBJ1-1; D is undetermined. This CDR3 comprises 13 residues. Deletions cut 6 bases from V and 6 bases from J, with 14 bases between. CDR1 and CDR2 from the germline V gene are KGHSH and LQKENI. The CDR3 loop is CASSSQVEPEAFF. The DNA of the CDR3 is TGTGCCAGCTCGTCCCAGGTCGAACCTGAAGCTTTCTTT.

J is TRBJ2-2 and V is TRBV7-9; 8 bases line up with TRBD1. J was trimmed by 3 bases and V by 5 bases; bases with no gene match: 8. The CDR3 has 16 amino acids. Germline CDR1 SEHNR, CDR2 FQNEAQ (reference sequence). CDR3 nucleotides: TGTGCCAGCAGCGCCCGACAGGGGTGGGACACCGGGGAGCTGTTTTTT. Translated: CASSARQGWDTGELFF.